Presented here are 32 T cell receptor beta chains from one specimen sequenced in a study of post-analysis software for immune sequencing data. These receptors are not linked to any known antigen. The TCR beta cDNA libraries carried unique molecular identifiers. TCRdb reprocessed the PCR reads with MiXCR, giving one entry per CDR3 protein. The sample contains under 900,000 distinct CDR3 sequences, approximately 57% of which appear only once. The study, taken as a whole, reports: Included in a set of a few TRBV segments more frequent in patients than controls were TRBV5-6, TRBV5-1 and TRBV20-1.

The sequencing sample was made of blood. These receptors all stem from a girl aged 5-17 years with multiple sclerosis.

This chain links TRBV27 with TRBJ2-3; 8 bases fit TRBD2. The trim removed 6 bases at V and 4 bases at J, leaving 9 bases unmatched. CDR3 length: 15 amino acids. The germline CDR1 and CDR2 sequences are MNHEY and SMNVEV (reference sequence). CDR3 coding DNA: TGTGCCAGCAGGATAGCGGGACCACCCCCAGATACGCAGTATTTT. Translation gives CASRIAGPPPDTQYF.

The chain uses TRBV10-3 and TRBJ2-7; 8 nucleotides match TRBD1. Germline values: CDR1 ENHRY, CDR2 SYGVKD. The CDR3 length is 13 residues. V lost 9 bases and J lost 4; bases outside the gene matches: 8. This CDR3 is CAIRTGQAYEQYF. The CDR3 nucleotides read TGTGCCATTAGGACGGGACAGGCTTACGAGCAGTACTTC.

CDR3 sequence: CASSLRGGLGNNEQFF. Here the CDR3 DNA reads TGTGCCAGCAGCCTGAGAGGGGGACTAGGAAACAATGAGCAGTTCTTC. V usage is TRBV12-3 or TRBV12-4 and J usage is TRBJ2-1; 8 bases map to TRBD2. After removal of 6 bases from V and 5 bases from J, the junction contained 12 bases not matched to a gene. The CDR3 spans 16 residues.

This clonotype was observed once. The chain carries TRBV7-9 and TRBJ1-2; the D gene is possibly TRBD1 (6 bases). Germline CDR1 SEHNR, CDR2 FQNEAQ (reference sequence). CDR3 length: 13 amino acids. The V and J ends lost 5 bases and 1 base respectively, with 8 bases between them. CDR3 amino acids: CASSRQVNYGYTF. The CDR3 nucleotides are TGTGCCAGCAGCCGACAGGTTAACTATGGCTACACCTTC. The full variable domain, its missing parts supplied by reference TRBV7-9 and TRBJ1-2, is DTGVSQNPRHKITKRGQNVTFRCDPISEHNRLYWYRQTLGQGPEFLTYFQNEAQLEKSRLLSDRFSAERPKGSFSTLEIQRTEQGDSAMYLCASSRQVNYGYTFGSGTRLTVV.

In its sample, this clonotype was seen a few times. This CDR3 is CSAPLAGAPDTQYF. For the CDR3, the DNA is TGCAGTGCACCTCTAGCGGGAGCCCCAGATACGCAGTATTTT. This rearrangement joins TRBV20-1 to TRBJ2-3; TRBD2 agrees at 10 bases. V was pared by 6 bases and J by 4 bases, with 7 bases of the junction left unmatched. CDR3 length: 14 residues. CDR1 and CDR2 (germline): DFQATT, SNEGSKA (reference sequence).

V usage is TRBV4-1 and J usage is TRBJ2-4, with 11 bases matching TRBD2. The trim removed 2 bases at V and 0 bases at J, leaving 9 bases unmatched. Germline V gives CDR1 MGHRA, CDR2 YSYEKL. This CDR3 has 19 amino acids. CDR3 sequence (DNA): TGCGCCAGCAGCCAATTGACCGGGACTAGCGGAGGAGCCAAAAACATTCAGTACTTC. Its protein is CASSQLTGTSGGAKNIQYF.

This sequence joins TRBV20-1 and TRBJ1-2; weak D call: TRBD1 (5 bases). Trimming cost V 7 bases and J 13 bases, with 19 bases left between them. Germline CDR1 DFQATT, CDR2 SNEGSKA (reference sequence). The CDR3 length is 11 residues. The CDR3 reads CSVDQTAGGTF. CDR3 nucleotides: TGCAGTGTGGATCAGACAGCCGGGGGCACCTTC.

This chain connects TRBV7-3 to TRBJ2-7; unclear D gene. The CDR3 is made up of 14 amino acids. Trimming stripped 5 bases from V and 2 bases from J, with 13 bases between. CDR1 is SGHTA, CDR2 FQGTGA, per germline. The chain's CDR3 is CASSDGGNPYEQYF. The CDR3 nucleotides are TGTGCCAGCAGCGATGGTGGGAACCCCTACGAGCAGTACTTC.

V gene TRBV29-1 combines with J gene TRBJ2-4; 12 bases map to TRBD2. This CDR3 has 16 amino acids. Germline lookup yields CDR1 SQVTM and CDR2 ANQGSEA. Trimming took 3 bases from V and 9 from J; bases not matched to a gene: 12. CDR3 nucleotide sequence: TGCAGCGTTGACCGCACTAATGGACTAGCGGGGAGCATTCAGTACTTC. Protein product: CSVDRTNGLAGSIQYF.

The chain carries TRBV20-1 and TRBJ2-7; no definite D call. V gave up 4 bases and J gave up 2 bases, with 12 bases separating them. CDR3 length equals 13 residues. CDR1 and CDR2 (germline): DFQATT, SNEGSKA (reference sequence). The CDR3 reads CSAKGGGPYEQYF. The CDR3 nucleotides are TGCAGTGCTAAGGGTGGCGGCCCCTACGAGCAGTACTTC.

The chain is built from TRBV7-9 and TRBJ2-6; tentatively, D is TRBD2 (6 bases). Germline loops: CDR1 SEHNR, CDR2 FQNEAQ (reference sequence). The CDR3 spans 14 residues. Trimming removed 10 bases at V and 1 base at J, with 11 bases between. The CDR3 loop reads CATGGGSGANVLTF. The CDR3 DNA reads TGTGCCACCGGTGGAGGGTCTGGGGCCAACGTCCTGACTTTC.

This clonotype has just a few counts. The V and J genes are TRBV6-5 and TRBJ2-3, with TRBD2 matching 9 bases. Germline V gene data show CDR1 as MNHEY and CDR2 as SVGAGI. With 2 bases clipped from V and 1 base from J, the junction kept 7 bases outside the gene matches. This CDR3 spans 17 amino acids. This CDR3 reads CASSYRRRGGGTDTQYF. CDR3 nucleotides: TGTGCCAGCAGTTACAGGCGGCGGGGGGGTGGCACAGATACGCAGTATTTT.

There are a few counts of this clonotype. V gene TRBV5-1 combines with J gene TRBJ2-7, with D perhaps matching TRBD1 (5 bases). This CDR3 is built from 14 residues. Germline values: CDR1 SGHRS, CDR2 YFSETQ. Trimming took off 3 bases at V and 0 bases at J, with 10 bases between the two ends. The CDR3 is CASSSADSSYEQYF. The CDR3 nucleotides read TGCGCCAGCAGCTCTGCAGACAGCTCCTACGAGCAGTACTTC.

The chain combines TRBV7-3 with TRBJ2-1; perhaps D is TRBD1 or TRBD2 (5 bases each). Germline CDR1 and CDR2: SGHTA and FQGTGA. The length of the CDR3 is 15 residues. The V end lost 5 bases, the J end lost 5 bases, and 16 bases lay between the germline ends. The CDR3, as DNA: TGTGCCAGCAGCCCGACCGGGACGACAAACAATGAGCAGTTCTTC. Translated, it gives CASSPTGTTNNEQFF.

The chain is built from TRBV28 and TRBJ2-5; TRBD1 agrees at 9 bases. Germline lookup yields CDR1 MDHEN and CDR2 SYDVKM. The CDR3 runs 14 residues. V dropped 6 bases and J dropped 3; count of bases not matched to a gene: 5. Written as DNA, the CDR3 is TGTGCCAGCAGAATACAGGGGGCAGAAGAGACCCAGTACTTC. Protein: CASRIQGAEETQYF.

The chain is built from TRBV25-1 and TRBJ1-2, with a weak D call TRBD1 (5 bases). This CDR3 spans 15 amino acids. The germline V and J ends were trimmed by 4 bases and 4 bases, with 16 bases remaining between them. Germline-derived CDR1 and CDR2 are MGHDK and SYGVNS. CDR3 nucleotides: TGTGCCAGCAGTGGCGGGGGTACCCGAGGCTATGGCTACACCTTC. It encodes CASSGGGTRGYGYTF.

The chain links TRBV6-5 to TRBJ1-1, with TRBD1 identical over 8 bases. V gave up 2 bases and J gave up 12 bases; unmatched junction bases: 5. The germline V gene encodes CDR1 MNHEY and CDR2 SVGAGI. This CDR3 spans 12 amino acids. CDR3 bases: TGTGCCAGCAGTTACCGGACAGGGATAACTTTCTTT. This encodes CASSYRTGITFF.

Only one count was recorded for this clonotype. The DNA for the CDR3 is TGTGCCAGCAGTTACTCGATACGGGCTAGTGAAAAACTGTTTTTT. Amino acid sequence: CASSYSIRASEKLFF. V and J are TRBV6-5 and TRBJ1-4; no definite D call. Germline V CDR1 and CDR2: MNHEY, SVGAGI. The CDR3 covers 15 residues. V lost 0 bases, J lost 7 bases, and 12 bases lay in between.

The table lists this clonotype with a count of one. V and J are TRBV20-1 and TRBJ2-5; perhaps TRBD1 as D (6 bases). This CDR3 is built from 14 residues. Germline V CDR1 and CDR2: DFQATT, SNEGSKA (reference sequence). With 3 bases removed from V and 0 bases from J, the gap between germline ends came to 11 bases. CDR3 residues: CSARTTGNQETQYF. CDR3 in DNA: TGCAGTGCTAGGACGACAGGAAACCAAGAGACCCAGTACTTC.

V usage is TRBV5-1 and J usage is TRBJ2-3; 7 bases fit TRBD2. V lost 4 bases to trimming and J lost 0 bases; unmatched junction nucleotides: 11. This CDR3 is 17 amino acids long. Germline assignment: CDR1 SGHRS and CDR2 YFSETQ. DNA for the CDR3: TGCGCCAGCAGCGGGAGAGTCCTAGCGGCGAGCACAGATACGCAGTATTTT. Its translation: CASSGRVLAASTDTQYF.

This chain connects TRBV9 to TRBJ2-1; 15 positions agree with TRBD2. V lost 4 bases, J lost 7 bases, and 9 bases stayed unmatched. The CDR3 runs to 17 residues. Germline V gene lookup returns CDR1 SGDLS and CDR2 YYNGEE. CDR3: CASSLRTSGRVGNEQFF. In DNA, the CDR3 is TGTGCCAGCAGCCTCCGGACTAGCGGGAGGGTAGGAAATGAGCAGTTCTTC.

The genes are TRBV4-2 and TRBJ1-2; 7 nucleotides match TRBD1. The CDR3 is 17 amino acids. V lost 3 bases to trimming and J lost 2 bases; unmatched junction nucleotides: 12. From germline, CDR1 is LGHNA and CDR2 YNFKEQ. CDR3 loop: CASSQVTGTAPNYGYTF. CDR3 in DNA: TGTGCCAGCAGCCAGGTTACCGGGACAGCCCCCAACTATGGCTACACCTTC.

The chain uses TRBV29-1 and TRBJ2-7, with 9 bases matching TRBD1. The CDR3 has 15 residues. Germline CDR1 and CDR2: SQVTM and ANQGSEA. Germline trimming cut 0 bases from V and 5 bases from J; bases unmatched to any gene: 8. The chain's CDR3 is CSVEEAGTGLDEQYF. The CDR3 bases are TGCAGCGTTGAAGAGGCCGGGACAGGGCTCGACGAGCAGTACTTC.

This clonotype has more than one count but fewer than ten. The rearrangement uses TRBV10-2 and TRBJ2-7, with TRBD2 matching over 7 bases. Germline V gene lookup returns CDR1 WSHSY and CDR2 SAAADI. V shed 8 bases and J 1 base; nucleotides not matched to a gene: 2. The CDR3 is 12 amino acids. The DNA for the CDR3 is TGCGCCAGCCGGGACTATTCCTACGAGCAGTACTTC. Translation: CASRDYSYEQYF.

This clonotype was observed a few times. The chain recombines TRBV7-2 with TRBJ1-4; D may be TRBD1 (6 bases). The V gene lost 5 bases and the J gene lost 5 bases, with 15 bases spanning the gap. The CDR3 has 15 residues. Germline lookup yields CDR1 SGHTA and CDR2 FQGNSA. The DNA for the CDR3 is TGTGCCAGCAGCACCCGGCAGGGGAGAAATGAAAAACTGTTTTTT. Its protein product is CASSTRQGRNEKLFF. Supplemented by reference TRBV7-2 and TRBJ1-4, the full variable domain reads GAGVSQSPSNKVTEKGKDVELRCDPISGHTALYWYRQSLGQGLEFLIYFQGNSAPDKSGLPSDRFSAERTGGSVSTLTIQRTQQEDSAVYLCASSTRQGRNEKLFFGSGTQLSVL.

In nucleotides, the CDR3 is TGTGCCAGCAGCCAAGGGGGGGTTGACACAGATACGCAGTATTTT. Its protein product is CASSQGGVDTDTQYF. The chain recombines TRBV4-2 with TRBJ2-3; a weak D match, TRBD2 (6 bases). V was clipped by 1 base and J by 2 bases, with 10 bases between them. Germline V CDR1 and CDR2: LGHNA, YNFKEQ. The CDR3 extends over 15 amino acids.

This clonotype was detected only a few times. CDR3: CASSSDRGLRNTEAFF. DNA of the CDR3: TGTGCCAGCAGTTCGGACAGGGGGCTGAGGAACACTGAAGCTTTCTTT. This chain connects TRBV6-5 to TRBJ1-1; 11 bases fit TRBD1. The germline CDR1 and CDR2 sequences are MNHEY and SVGAGI. The V and J ends lost 4 bases and 1 base, in that order; junction bases with no gene match: 5. The CDR3 consists of 16 residues.

This clonotype turned up a few times. The chain employs TRBV6-6 and TRBJ2-7; D gene unclear. This CDR3 has 15 amino acids. Trimming left V 2 bases short and J 0 bases short, with 11 bases between. Germline-derived CDR1 and CDR2 are MNHNY and SVGAGI (reference sequence). DNA of the CDR3: TGTGCCAGCAGTTACGTCGGAACCAGCTCCTACGAGCAGTACTTC. This encodes CASSYVGTSSYEQYF.

This clonotype was observed a few times. The chain employs TRBV15 and TRBJ2-7; D is undetermined. The J call could be wrong; TRBJ2-5 is a better fit for the DNA end. Germline V lookup: CDR1 LNHNV, CDR2 YYDKDF (reference sequence). The CDR3 totals 12 residues. The CDR3 protein is CATSRDGQTQYF. DNA of the CDR3: TGTGCCACCAGCAGAGATGGCCAGACCCAGTACTTC.

This clonotype was detected only once. The V call is TRBV5-1, the J call TRBJ2-1; D gene unclear. Looked up from germline, CDR1 is SGHRS and CDR2 is YFSETQ. Trimming left V 4 bases short and J 14 bases short, with 4 bases between. This CDR3 is 8 amino acids long. CDR3 protein: CASSREFF. In nucleotides, the CDR3 is TGCGCCAGCAGCCGAGAGTTCTTC.

This clonotype was recorded a few times. V usage is TRBV6-1 and J usage is TRBJ1-2; D remains unclear. Germline V gives CDR1 MNHNS, CDR2 SASEGT. Trimming cost V 4 bases and J 4 bases, with 19 bases left between them. This CDR3 comprises 16 residues. The CDR3 here is CASSGGVGSPSYGYTF. The CDR3 nucleotides read TGTGCCAGCAGTGGCGGGGTGGGGAGTCCCTCCTATGGCTACACCTTC.

The chain has TRBV12-3 or TRBV12-4 and TRBJ2-3, with 8 bases fitting TRBD1. V lost 6 bases and J lost 2; bases outside the gene matches: 10. The CDR3 sequence is 16 residues long. The CDR3 loop is CASSPARDRYTDTQYF. In DNA, the CDR3 is TGTGCCAGCAGCCCCGCTAGGGACAGGTACACAGATACGCAGTATTTT.